A selection of T cell receptor beta chains follows, all from one sample in a study of T cell responses to AZD1222 COVID-19 vaccine. Only in-frame clones appear in the TCRdb table, and some are missing; sequencing was by immunoSEQ multiplex PCR. Among about 150,000 clones listed, 93% were seen once. The specimen was peripheral blood, collected on day 0 of AZD1222 vaccination. These TCRs come from an adult in good health. Each CDR3 is given with its conserved first and last residue. A D gene is named only where the DNA matches it firmly. Part of the rows lack a size; the others show once, few, many or a class for expanded clones.

CDR3nt: TGTGCCAGCAGCTTAGTTGGTGCTAACTATGGCTACACCTTC
CDR3aa: CASSLVGANYGYTF
d_gene: .
abundance: .
v_gene: TRBV7-9
j_gene: TRBJ1-2

CDR3nt: TGTGCCAGCAGCCGGGCCGGGGCAACATCAGGGGAGCAGTACTTC
CDR3aa: CASSRAGATSGEQYF
d_gene: .
abundance: .
v_gene: TRBV14
j_gene: TRBJ2-7

CDR3nt: TGTGCCAGCAGTGAGACAGCGAAGTCCTACGAGCAGTACTTC
CDR3aa: CASSETAKSYEQYF
d_gene: .
abundance: once
v_gene: TRBV6-1
j_gene: TRBJ2-7

CDR3nt: TGCGCCAGCAGCCAAGGGACAGGGAGGCATAATGGCTACACCTTC
CDR3aa: CASSQGTGRHNGYTF
d_gene: TRBD1
abundance: .
v_gene: TRBV4-1
j_gene: TRBJ1-2

CDR3nt: TGTGCCAGCAGCAGACCGGGCCCCGTTCTCGATGAGCAGTTCTTC
CDR3aa: CASSRPGPVLDEQFF
d_gene: .
abundance: .
v_gene: TRBV7-9
j_gene: TRBJ2-1

CDR3nt: TGTGCCAGCAGAGCACAGGGATGGACTGAAGCTTTCTTT
CDR3aa: CASRAQGWTEAFF
d_gene: .
abundance: .
v_gene: TRBV27
j_gene: TRBJ1-1

CDR3nt: TGCGCCAGCAGCCATAAGGGTAGTGAAAAACTGTTTTTT
CDR3aa: CASSHKGSEKLFF
d_gene: .
abundance: .
v_gene: TRBV4-1
j_gene: TRBJ1-4

CDR3nt: TGTGCCAGCAGTGAAATAACGGCAGACACTGAAGCTTTCTTT
CDR3aa: CASSEITADTEAFF
d_gene: .
abundance: .
v_gene: TRBV2
j_gene: TRBJ1-1

CDR3nt: TGTGCCAGCAGCCAAGATGCTCCACCCTACGAGCAGTACTTC
CDR3aa: CASSQDAPPYEQYF
d_gene: .
abundance: .
v_gene: TRBV3-1/TRBV3-2
j_gene: TRBJ2-7

CDR3nt: TGTGCCAGTAGTCCTTGGACAGGGCTACCCTCCTACGAGCAGTACTTC
CDR3aa: CASSPWTGLPSYEQYF
d_gene: TRBD1
abundance: .
v_gene: TRBV19
j_gene: TRBJ2-7

CDR3nt: TGTGCCAGCAGCCAAGCCCTAAGAATCCTAGCGGGCTCCTACGAGCAGTACTTC
CDR3aa: CASSQALRILAGSYEQYF
d_gene: TRBD2
abundance: once
v_gene: TRBV3-1/TRBV3-2
j_gene: TRBJ2-7

CDR3nt: TGTGCCAGCAGCTACCCCGGGACCCCAAAAGCTTTCTTT
CDR3aa: CASSYPGTPKAFF
d_gene: .
abundance: .
v_gene: TRBV25-1
j_gene: TRBJ1-1